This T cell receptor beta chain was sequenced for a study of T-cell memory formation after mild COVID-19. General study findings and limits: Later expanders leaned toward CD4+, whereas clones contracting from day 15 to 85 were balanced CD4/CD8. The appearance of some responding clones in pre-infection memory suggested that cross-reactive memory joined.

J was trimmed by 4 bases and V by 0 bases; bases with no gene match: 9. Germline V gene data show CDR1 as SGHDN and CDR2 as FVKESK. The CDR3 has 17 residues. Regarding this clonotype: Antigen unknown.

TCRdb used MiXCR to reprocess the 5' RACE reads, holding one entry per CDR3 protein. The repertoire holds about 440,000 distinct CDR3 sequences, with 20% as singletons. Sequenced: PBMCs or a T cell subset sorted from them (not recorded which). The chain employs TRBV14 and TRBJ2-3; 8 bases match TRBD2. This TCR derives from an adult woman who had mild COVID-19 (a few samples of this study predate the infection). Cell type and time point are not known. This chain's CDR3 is CASSQDKSGSRPDTQYF. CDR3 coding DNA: TGTGCCAGCAGCCAAGATAAAAGCGGGAGTAGGCCAGATACGCAGTATTTT.